This passage covers 7 T cell receptor beta chains from one sample sequenced in a study of T cells after posttransplantation cyclophosphamide. TCRdb's table, derived via immunoSEQ multiplex PCR, lists solely in-frame clones and lacks some. The table has some 3,800 clones, 90% to 95% seen once. The sample taken for sequencing was naive CD4+ T cells sorted from PBMCs. These TCRs come from a man aged 50 or older.

The V gene is TRBV7-6, the J gene TRBJ2-1; 12 nucleotides line up with TRBD1. This CDR3 contains 16 residues. J lost 6 bases, V lost 4 bases, and 7 bases had no gene match. Germline V gives CDR1 SGHVS, CDR2 FNYEAQ. The CDR3 loop reads CASSSTGQGALNEQFF. CDR3 sequence (DNA): TGTGCCAGCAGCTCGACGGGACAGGGGGCTCTCAATGAGCAGTTCTTC.

The chain couples TRBV2 to TRBJ2-2, with 7 bases matching TRBD1. The CDR3 is 18 amino acids. Looked up from germline, CDR1 is SNHLY and CDR2 is FYNNEI. Unmatched junction bases numbered 24, after V lost 10 bases and J lost 7 bases. CDR3 nucleotide sequence: TGTGCCATCATAATCCGGGACAGTTACGGACGGGATGGCGGGGAGCTGTTTTTT. Its protein is CAIIIRDSYGRDGGELFF.

The rearrangement joins TRBV5-1 to TRBJ2-5; 9 bases agree with TRBD2. J lost 13 bases, V lost 3 bases, and 19 bases had no gene match. In germline, CDR1 is SGHRS, CDR2 YFSETQ. The CDR3 has 16 amino acids. The CDR3, as DNA: TGCGCCAGCAGCTCTCAGGGGGGTAGCGGGAGTGATCGGGCGTACTTC. It codes for CASSSQGGSGSDRAYF.

V and J are TRBV15 and TRBJ1-2; D is possibly TRBD1 (6 bases). Germline loops: CDR1 LNHNV, CDR2 YYDKDF (reference sequence). The V and J ends lost 2 bases and 2 bases respectively, with 15 bases between them. The CDR3 runs 16 residues. This chain's CDR3 is CATSRIERDTNYGYTF. Here the CDR3 DNA reads TGTGCCACCAGCAGAATAGAGCGGGACACCAACTATGGCTACACCTTC.

This chain connects TRBV29-1 to TRBJ1-1; TRBD1 might be the D (5 bases). CDR3 length equals 13 residues. Trimming left V 2 bases short and J 2 bases short, with 9 bases between. The V gene's germline CDR1 is SQVTM and CDR2 ANQGSEA. The CDR3 protein is CSVETGINTEAFF. The CDR3 DNA follows: TGCAGCGTTGAAACAGGTATTAACACTGAAGCTTTCTTT.

V gene TRBV7-2 combines with J gene TRBJ2-1, with TRBD1 matching 9 bases. The CDR3 is made up of 17 amino acids. Germline CDR1 and CDR2: SGHTA and FQGNSA. The trim removed 0 bases at V and 8 bases at J, leaving 11 bases unmatched. The CDR3 here is CASSLASGQGGIYEQFF. The CDR3 nucleotides are TGTGCCAGCAGCTTAGCCTCGGGACAGGGAGGAATCTATGAGCAGTTCTTC. Complete variable domain (other parts from reference TRBV7-2 and TRBJ2-1): GAGVSQSPSNKVTEKGKDVELRCDPISGHTALYWYRQSLGQGLEFLIYFQGNSAPDKSGLPSDRFSAERTGGSVSTLTIQRTQQEDSAVYLCASSLASGQGGIYEQFFGPGTRLTVL.

The rearrangement joins TRBV7-9 to TRBJ2-5, with 7 bases identical to TRBD1. The CDR3 is 17 residues long. Trimming cost V 5 bases and J 1 base; bases outside gene matches: 13. The germline CDR1 and CDR2 sequences are SEHNR and FQNEAQ (reference sequence). CDR3 region: CASSQAPGRQGQETQYF. CDR3 DNA sequence: TGTGCCAGCAGCCAAGCCCCCGGACGACAGGGCCAAGAGACCCAGTACTTC.